This TCR beta chain emerged from a study of spatial heterogeneity in lung cancer. Study in general: The library had UMIs, and each TCR and UMI pair averaged more than ten raw reads.

Study-level points and caveats: Ubiquitous, expanded tumor-derived TCRs were more frequently observed in blood at resection than at follow-up.

Every individual TCR cDNA molecule carried its own unique molecular identifier, which allowed correction of PCR and sequencing errors. In TCRdb, the 5' RACE reads were re-called with MiXCR into one record per CDR3 protein. The sample holds almost 75,000 distinct CDR3 sequences; about an eighth are singletons and the top ten take approximately 7.2%. CDR1 DFQATT and CDR2 SNEGSKA come from the germline V gene (reference sequence). V was pared by 3 bases and J by 0 bases, with 12 bases between. This CDR3 is built from 16 residues. Indicated time point: sample taken at primary tumor resection. The input material, whole RNA from tumor, nontumor lung or frozen PBMC, was sequenced unsorted. Turning to this clonotype: Its antigen remains unknown.

The rearrangement joins TRBV20-1 to TRBJ1-6; possibly TRBD1 for D (5 bases). The clonotype was recovered from a male donor with early-stage non-small cell lung cancer. The input for sequencing was PBMCs, taken at surgery. CDR3 amino acids: CSARSGISSYNSPLHF. CDR3 DNA: TGCAGTGCTAGGTCAGGGATTAGCTCCTATAATTCACCCCTCCACTTT.